The 18 T cell receptor beta chains below come from one sample, sequenced in a study of blood T cell repertoires in COVID-19. Profiling relied on immunoSEQ multiplex PCR, and the TCRdb table lists in-frame clones only, not all of them. The sample has 490,000 or so clones, approximately 91% seen once. Material: PBMCs or T cells enriched from blood (not recorded which). The receptor set was obtained from a woman aged 55-69 years who had recovered from COVID-19.

V is TRBV7-8 and J is TRBJ2-5; no reliable D call. The CDR3 loop spans 15 amino acids. Germline loops: CDR1 SGHVS, CDR2 FQNEAQ. Deletions cut 0 bases from V and 0 bases from J, with 8 bases between. The DNA for the CDR3 is TGTGCCAGCAGCTTAGCCGGCAGGTACCAAGAGACCCAGTACTTC. This sequence encodes CASSLAGRYQETQYF.

This sequence joins TRBV6-1 and TRBJ1-6; D is possibly TRBD1 (5 bases). Trimming took off 0 bases at V and 10 bases at J, with 13 bases between the two ends. CDR3 length: 15 residues. Germline V gives CDR1 MNHNS, CDR2 SASEGT. The CDR3 region has the DNA TGTGCCAGCAGTGAAGCGGGGGGAAATCGCTCACCCCTCCACTTT. Translation gives CASSEAGGNRSPLHF.

The V call is TRBV4-1, the J call TRBJ1-2; 7 nucleotides line up with TRBD1. V shed 0 bases and J 4 bases; nucleotides not matched to a gene: 8. Looked up from germline, CDR1 is MGHRA and CDR2 is YSYEKL. The CDR3 has 16 amino acids. The CDR3 DNA sequence: TGCGCCAGCAGCCAAGATCCAAACAGGGGAGGCTATGGCTACACCTTC. Translation: CASSQDPNRGGYGYTF.

This rearrangement joins TRBV10-1 to TRBJ1-1, with D possibly matching TRBD1 (5 bases). The germline gives CDR1 WNHNN, CDR2 SYGVQD (reference sequence). The CDR3 covers 13 residues. V lost 6 bases and J 5 bases, leaving 13 bases between the germline ends. The CDR3 here is CASSEGTWTEAFF. CDR3 DNA: TGCGCCAGCAGCGAGGGGACTTGGACTGAAGCTTTCTTT.

The chain uses TRBV4-1 and TRBJ1-6; D call uncertain. Germline V gene sequence: CDR1 MGHRA, CDR2 YSYEKL. Trimming removed 0 bases from V and 9 bases from J, with 15 bases in between. The CDR3 has 16 residues. The CDR3 DNA reads as TGCGCCAGCAGCCAAGACCCCGGGTTCTACGGTTCACCCCTCCACTTT. Translating gives CASSQDPGFYGSPLHF.

CDR3 loop: CASRTLQENSPLHF. The CDR3 DNA sequence: TGTGCCAGCAGGACGTTACAGGAGAATTCACCCCTCCACTTT. The chain carries TRBV6-5 and TRBJ1-6, with D possibly being TRBD1 (5 bases). Trimming cost V 6 bases and J 7 bases, with 13 bases left between them. In germline, CDR1 is MNHEY, CDR2 SVGAGI. The CDR3 extends over 14 amino acids.

The rearrangement links TRBV6-5 to TRBJ1-3; D remains ambiguous. The germline gives CDR1 MNHEY, CDR2 SVGAGI. The V and J ends lost 7 bases and 4 bases respectively, with 5 bases between them. The CDR3 runs to 11 residues. This CDR3 reads CASTQGNTIYF. For the CDR3, the DNA is TGTGCCAGCACCCAGGGAAACACCATATATTTT.

In regard to this clone: This specimen includes other DNA sequences encoding the same CDR3. The chain uses TRBV18 and TRBJ1-2; TRBD1 matches 7 bases. This CDR3 is built from 14 residues. Germline trimming cut 2 bases from V and 4 bases from J; bases unmatched to any gene: 4. The germline gives CDR1 KGHSH, CDR2 LQKENI. Here the CDR3 reads CASSPSGQSYGYTF. In DNA form, the CDR3 reads TGTGCCAGCTCACCATCGGGACAGAGCTATGGCTACACCTTC.

V and J are TRBV4-1 and TRBJ2-7, with a weak D call TRBD1 (5 bases). Germline V lookup: CDR1 MGHRA, CDR2 YSYEKL. The CDR3 is 15 amino acids. Trimming stripped 0 bases from V and 2 bases from J, with 11 bases between. This CDR3 is CASSQEGAGPYEQYF. CDR3 nucleotide sequence: TGCGCCAGCAGCCAAGAAGGGGCCGGGCCCTACGAGCAGTACTTC.

Regarding this clone: Other nucleotide sequences in the sample specify the same CDR3. This rearrangement joins TRBV5-1 to TRBJ1-2, with 8 bases that match TRBD1. V was clipped by 1 base and J by 3 bases; unmatched bases: 2. Germline V gene sequence: CDR1 SGHRS, CDR2 YFSETQ. This CDR3 has 14 amino acids. For the CDR3, the DNA is TGCGCCAGCAGCTTGCAGGGGGCAGACTATGGCTACACCTTC. Its translation is CASSLQGADYGYTF.

V and J are TRBV25-1 and TRBJ1-1, with TRBD1 matching 8 bases. Germline CDR1 reads MGHDK; CDR2 reads SYGVNS. The V and J ends lost 5 bases and 4 bases, in that order; junction bases with no gene match: 3. The CDR3 has 13 amino acids. CDR3 residues: CASSPTGGTEAFF. CDR3 sequence (DNA): TGTGCCAGCAGTCCCACAGGGGGCACTGAAGCTTTCTTT.

The chain links TRBV19 to TRBJ1-6, with D perhaps matching TRBD1 (6 bases). The V end was cut by 10 bases, the J end by 1 base, with 11 bases between. The germline V gene encodes CDR1 LNHDA and CDR2 SQIVND (reference sequence). The CDR3 totals 14 residues. The CDR3 spells CATQQGSYNSPLHF. The DNA of the CDR3 is TGTGCCACCCAACAGGGATCCTATAATTCACCCCTCCACTTT.

The chain has TRBV24-1 and TRBJ1-5; D is ambiguous. Germline CDR1 reads KGHDR; CDR2 reads SFDVKD. Deletions cut 5 bases from V and 13 bases from J, with 14 bases between. The CDR3 spans 12 residues. The chain's CDR3 is CATSGSGRVQHF. For the CDR3, the DNA is TGTGCCACCAGTGGGAGCGGCCGCGTACAGCATTTT.

The V call is TRBV2, the J call TRBJ2-2, with 7 nucleotides matching TRBD2. This CDR3 has 16 residues. The junction had 11 bases not matched to a gene; V was cut back by 7 bases and J by 3 bases. Germline CDR1 reads SNHLY; CDR2 reads FYNNEI. The CDR3 region has the DNA TGTGCCAGCACTGGGGGGGATACTCCTCACACCGGGGAGCTGTTTTTT. Its translation is CASTGGDTPHTGELFF.

J is TRBJ1-6 and V is TRBV28; a weak D match, TRBD1 (5 bases). The CDR3 sequence is 13 residues long. Between the trimmed V and J ends, which lost 8 bases and 7 bases, there was a span of 12 bases. From germline, CDR1 is MDHEN and CDR2 SYDVKM. CDR3 DNA: TGTGCCAGCCTAAGACAGACGAATTCACCCCTCCACTTT. Amino acid sequence: CASLRQTNSPLHF. The full variable domain, completed using reference TRBV28 and TRBJ1-6, is DVKVTQSSRYLVKRTGEKVFLECVQDMDHENMFWYRQDPGLGLRLIYFSYDVKMKEKGDIPEGYSVSREKKERFSLILESASTNQTSMYLCASLRQTNSPLHFGNGTRLTVT.

V usage is TRBV9 and J usage is TRBJ2-3, with TRBD2 matching over 10 bases. CDR3 length: 18 residues. Germline V CDR1 and CDR2: SGDLS, YYNGEE. V shed 1 base, J shed 0 bases, and the junction held 8 bases outside the gene matches. The CDR3 sequence is CASSVSGGAYGSTDTQYF. The CDR3 DNA reads TGTGCCAGCAGCGTAAGCGGGGGGGCCTATGGGAGCACAGATACGCAGTATTTT.

For the CDR3, the DNA is TGTGCCAGCAGCCCACTCGGGGGGCCGAACACCGGGGAGCTGTTTTTT. It yields the protein CASSPLGGPNTGELFF. This chain uses TRBV7-6 with TRBJ2-2; tentative D call: TRBD2 (7 bases). V was shortened by 5 bases and J by 0 bases, with 13 bases between the two germline ends. Germline values: CDR1 SGHVS, CDR2 FNYEAQ. The CDR3 totals 16 residues. Drawing the rest from reference TRBV7-6 and TRBJ2-2, the complete variable domain is GAGVSQSPRYKVTKRGQDVALRCDPISGHVSLYWYRQALGQGPEFLTYFNYEAQQDKSGLPNDRFSAERPEGSISTLTIQRTEQRDSAMYRCASSPLGGPNTGELFFGEGSRLTVL.

The V gene is TRBV28, the J gene TRBJ2-1, with D perhaps matching TRBD2 (5 bases). V was shortened by 8 bases and J by 2 bases, with 13 bases between the two germline ends. Looked up from germline, CDR1 is MDHEN and CDR2 is SYDVKM. The CDR3 covers 14 residues. In nucleotides, the CDR3 is TGTGCCAGCCTCGGAGGATTTGCCTACAATGAGCAGTTCTTC. This gives the protein CASLGGFAYNEQFF.